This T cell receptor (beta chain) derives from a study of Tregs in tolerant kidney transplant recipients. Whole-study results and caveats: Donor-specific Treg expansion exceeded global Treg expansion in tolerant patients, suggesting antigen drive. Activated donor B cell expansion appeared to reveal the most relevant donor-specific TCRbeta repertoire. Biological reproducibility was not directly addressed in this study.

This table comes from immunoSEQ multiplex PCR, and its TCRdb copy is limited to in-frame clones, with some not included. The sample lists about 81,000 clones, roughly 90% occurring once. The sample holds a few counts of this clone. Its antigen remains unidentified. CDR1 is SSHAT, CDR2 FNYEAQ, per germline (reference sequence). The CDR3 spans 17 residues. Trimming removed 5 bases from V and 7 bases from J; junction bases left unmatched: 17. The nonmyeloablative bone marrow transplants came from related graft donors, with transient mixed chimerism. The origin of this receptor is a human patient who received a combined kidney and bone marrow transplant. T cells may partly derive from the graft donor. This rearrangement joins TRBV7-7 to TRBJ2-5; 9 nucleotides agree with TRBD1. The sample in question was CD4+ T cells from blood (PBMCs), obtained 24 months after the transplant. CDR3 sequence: CASSPAAPGQGRSTQYF. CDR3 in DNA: TGTGCCAGCAGCCCAGCGGCACCGGGACAGGGAAGGTCGACCCAGTACTTC.